This T cell receptor beta chain originates from a study of patients and donors after allogeneic stem cell transplantation. Trimming took 0 bases from V and 13 from J; bases not matched to a gene: 8. The CDR3 loop spans 14 amino acids. In germline, CDR1 is LNHNV, CDR2 YYDKDF (reference sequence). TCRdb re-called the RT-PCR reads with MiXCR, one entry per CDR3 protein. The profile shows about a million distinct CDR3 sequences, more than 15% of them singletons. The source material was blood, either unsorted or a sorted T cell fraction (not recorded which). This rearrangement joins TRBV15 to TRBJ2-4; 8 bases align to TRBD2. This TCR was sampled from a human donor who was either an allogeneic HSCT recipient or a stem cell or donor lymphocyte infusion donor (not recorded which). It is not recorded whose cells these are; they may come from a transplant donor. CDR3 protein: CATSRERGLERQYF. The CDR3 nucleotides read TGTGCCACCAGCAGAGAAAGGGGACTAGAACGCCAGTACTTC.